The present entry profiles one T cell receptor (beta chain) with its context. Antigen: not known. This record comes from a study of brain T cells in children with intractable seizures. Whole-study results and caveats: Clones missing pre-surgery may reflect undersampling of that blood sample. HCMV serostatus was not known, and viral specificity came from CDR3 similarity only.

CDR1 and CDR2 (germline): ENHRY, SYGVKD. The CDR3 runs 13 residues. The ends were cut back, 11 bases at V and 4 bases at J, with 14 bases in the middle. Clones were sequenced by immunoSEQ multiplex PCR, and TCRdb holds only the in-frame ones, with some missing. The data show 110,000 or so clones, with 94% seen just once and 3.8% held by the top ten. The rearrangement joins TRBV10-3 to TRBJ1-4; TRBD1 is a possible D gene (6 bases). Sequences were derived from peripheral blood, sampled at surgery. The clonotype originates from a boy less than two years old with hemimegalencephaly and intractable seizures. The CDR3: CASGRGVNEKLFF. The CDR3, as DNA: TGTGCCTCGGGCAGGGGTGTTAATGAAAAACTGTTTTTT.